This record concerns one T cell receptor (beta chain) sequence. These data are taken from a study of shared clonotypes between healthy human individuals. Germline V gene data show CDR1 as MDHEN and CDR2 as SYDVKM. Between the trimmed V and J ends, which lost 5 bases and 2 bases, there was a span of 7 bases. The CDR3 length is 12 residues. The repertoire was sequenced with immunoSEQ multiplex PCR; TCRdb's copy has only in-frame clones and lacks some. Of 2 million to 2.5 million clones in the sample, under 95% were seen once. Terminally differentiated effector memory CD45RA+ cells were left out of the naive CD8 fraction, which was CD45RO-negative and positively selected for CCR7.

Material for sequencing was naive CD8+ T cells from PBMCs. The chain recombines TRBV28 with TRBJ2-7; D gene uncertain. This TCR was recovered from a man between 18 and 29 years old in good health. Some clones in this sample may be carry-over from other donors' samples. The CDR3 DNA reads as TGTGCCAGCAGTCCGATACCCTACGAGCAGTACTTC. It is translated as CASSPIPYEQYF.